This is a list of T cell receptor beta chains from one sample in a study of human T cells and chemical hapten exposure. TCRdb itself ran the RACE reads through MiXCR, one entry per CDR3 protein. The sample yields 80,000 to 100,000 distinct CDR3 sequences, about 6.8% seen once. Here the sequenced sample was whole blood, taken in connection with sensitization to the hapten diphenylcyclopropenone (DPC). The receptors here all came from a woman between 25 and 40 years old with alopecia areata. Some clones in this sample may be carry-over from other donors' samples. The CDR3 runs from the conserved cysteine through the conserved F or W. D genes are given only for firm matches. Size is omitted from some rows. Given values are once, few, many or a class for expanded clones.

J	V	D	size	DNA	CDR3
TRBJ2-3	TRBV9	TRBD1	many	TGTGCCAGCAGCGCGCTGACAGGGGGCACAGATACGCAGTATTTT	CASSALTGGTDTQYF
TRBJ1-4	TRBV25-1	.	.	TGTGCCAGCGGGGAAGATCCCAGACAAGACGTTGGGGAAAAACTGTTTTTT	CASGEDPRQDVGEKLFF
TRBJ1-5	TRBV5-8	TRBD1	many	TGTGCCAGCAGCCTAAGACAGGGTTCGGGCAATCAGCCCCAGCATTTT	CASSLRQGSGNQPQHF
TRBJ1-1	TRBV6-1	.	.	TGTGCCAGCAACCCACAGGGATTTATGAGAGCTTTCTTT	CASNPQGFMRAFF
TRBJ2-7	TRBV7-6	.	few	TGTGCCAGCAGCCCCGAACCGGGGAGCTCCTACGAGCAGTACTTC	CASSPEPGSSYEQYF
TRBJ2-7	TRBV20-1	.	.	TGCAGTGCTACAGGGTACTCCTACGAGCAGTACTTC	CSATGYSYEQYF
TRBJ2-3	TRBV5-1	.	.	TGCGCCAGCAGCTTGGGACTAGACCGCACAGATACGCAGTATTTT	CASSLGLDRTDTQYF
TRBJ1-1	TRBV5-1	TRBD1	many	TGCGCCAGCAGCCCGCCACAGGGGGCCAGCTCTGAAGCTTTCTTT	CASSPPQGASSEAFF
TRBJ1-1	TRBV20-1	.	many	TGCAGTGCCAAGGGGTGGAGGGATTTTCCTGAAGCTTTCTTT	CSAKGWRDFPEAFF
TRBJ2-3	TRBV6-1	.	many	TGTGCCAGCACCAAGGGGTTTTCGGGGTCGGATACGCAGTATTTT	CASTKGFSGSDTQYF
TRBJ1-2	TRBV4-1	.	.	TGCGCCAGCAGCCAAGATAGTACGGGGAGCTATGGCTACACCTTC	CASSQDSTGSYGYTF
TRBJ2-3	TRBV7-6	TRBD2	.	TGTGCCAGCAGCTTAACTAGCGGAGTCCGCACAGATACGCAGTATTTT	CASSLTSGVRTDTQYF
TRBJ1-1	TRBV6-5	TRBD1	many	TGTGCCAGCAGTTACCCAGGGGGGACTGAAGCTTTCTTT	CASSYPGGTEAFF
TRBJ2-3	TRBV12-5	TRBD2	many	TGTGCTAGTGGTTTCGGGGTCGACCCCGGGACTAGCGGGGGCACAGATACGCAGTATTTT	CASGFGVDPGTSGGTDTQYF
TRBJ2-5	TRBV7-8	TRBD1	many	TGTGCCAGCAGCTTAGCTGGACAGGGTAAAGAGACCCAGTACTTC	CASSLAGQGKETQYF
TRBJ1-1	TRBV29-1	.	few	TGCAGCGTTGATAAGGGCGGCACTGAAGCTTTCTTT	CSVDKGGTEAFF
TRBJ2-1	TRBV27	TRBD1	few	TGTGCCAGCGGACGACCCAGGGGGAATGAGCAGTTCTTC	CASGRPRGNEQFF
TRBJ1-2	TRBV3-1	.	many	TGTGCCAGCAGCCAAGCTAAGGGAGAGGGCTACACCTTC	CASSQAKGEGYTF
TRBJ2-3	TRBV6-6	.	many	TGTGCCAGCAGTTACGGAACAGGGCTCACAGATACGCAGTATTTT	CASSYGTGLTDTQYF
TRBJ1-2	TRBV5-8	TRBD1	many	TGTGCCAGCAGCTTGAGGGGTGACAGGGAGAGGCAGAACTATGGCTACACCTTC	CASSLRGDRERQNYGYTF
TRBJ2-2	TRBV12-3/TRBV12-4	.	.	TGTGCCAGCAGTGCCAGGAACACCGGGGAGCTGTTTTTT	CASSARNTGELFF
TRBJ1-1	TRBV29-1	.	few	TGCAGCGTTGTAGACAGACTGAACACTGAAGCTTTCTTT	CSVVDRLNTEAFF
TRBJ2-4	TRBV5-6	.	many	TGTGCCAGCAGCTTTGACCGGGGAAAAGCCAAAAACATTCAGTACTTC	CASSFDRGKAKNIQYF
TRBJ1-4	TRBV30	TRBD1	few	TGTGCCTGGAGTGTATGGTCAGGGGGGGATGAAAAACTGTTTTTT	CAWSVWSGGDEKLFF
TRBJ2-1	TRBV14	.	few	TGTGCCAGCAGCCGGGGGGCTAACAATGAGCAGTTCTTC	CASSRGANNEQFF
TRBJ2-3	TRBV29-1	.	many	TGCAGCGTTGACGGGGGGCTCACAGATACGCAGTATTTT	CSVDGGLTDTQYF
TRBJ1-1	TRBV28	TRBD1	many	TGTGCCAGCAGTCCTAGGACAGGGGGCCGATTGAACACTGAAGCTTTCTTT	CASSPRTGGRLNTEAFF
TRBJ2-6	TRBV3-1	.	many	TGTGCCAGCAGCCTCGACTACTCTGGGGCCAACGTCCTGACTTTC	CASSLDYSGANVLTF
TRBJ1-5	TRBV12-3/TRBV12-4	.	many	TGTGCCAGCAGTTCGAAGGGGGATCAGCCCCAGCATTTT	CASSSKGDQPQHF
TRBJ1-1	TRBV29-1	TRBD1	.	TGCAGCGCCGGGGACAGGGTGGGAACTGAAGCTTTCTTT	CSAGDRVGTEAFF
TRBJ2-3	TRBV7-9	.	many	TGTGCCAGCAGCTTAGCGTCAGATACGCAGTATTTT	CASSLASDTQYF
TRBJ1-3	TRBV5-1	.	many	TGCGCCAGCAGCTTGCCAACACAGGGAACTGGAAACACCATATATTTT	CASSLPTQGTGNTIYF
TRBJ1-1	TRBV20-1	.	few	TGCAGTGCCAGAGGGTACAGAGACAGCGCCAGCGCTGAAGCTTTCTTT	CSARGYRDSASAEAFF
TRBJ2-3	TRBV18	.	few	TGTGCCAGCTCACCACAGGCTAACCGAGACACAGATACGCAGTATTTT	CASSPQANRDTDTQYF
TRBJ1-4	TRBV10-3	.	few	TGTGCCACCGCGACTGGGGGCACTAATGAAAAACTGTTTTTT	CATATGGTNEKLFF
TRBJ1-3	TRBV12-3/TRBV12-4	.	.	TGTGCCAGCAGTTTTTTGGGGATAGGAAACACCATATATTTT	CASSFLGIGNTIYF
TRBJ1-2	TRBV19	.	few	TGTGCCAGTAGGCAGGGAGGTAGGGGCTACACCTTC	CASRQGGRGYTF
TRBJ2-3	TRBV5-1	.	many	TGCGCCAGCAGCTTGGCTTCACAGATAGCCACAGATACGCAGTATTTT	CASSLASQIATDTQYF
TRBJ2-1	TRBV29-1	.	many	TGCAGCGTTGACGGGAAGAATGAGCAGTTCTTC	CSVDGKNEQFF
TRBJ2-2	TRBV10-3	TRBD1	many	TGTGCCATCAGTGACAGGGGGTTCGGGGAGCTGTTTTTT	CAISDRGFGELFF
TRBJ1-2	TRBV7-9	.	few	TGTGCCAGCACCCAAATAACCGGGACGAAAGGCTACACCTTC	CASTQITGTKGYTF
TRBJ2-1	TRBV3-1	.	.	TGTGCCAGCAGCCAAGAAGGGGGACGAGCGGGGGAGCAGTTCTTC	CASSQEGGRAGEQFF
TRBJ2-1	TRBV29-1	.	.	TGCAGCGCTCAGCTGCCTAGAATAGCATCCTACAATAAGCAGTTCTTC	CSAQLPRIASYNKQFF
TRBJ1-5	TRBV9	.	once	TGTGCCAGCAGCGTAGTTTCATGTCGGGTTTTTGTTGTTTTAGATCAGCCCCAGCATTTT	CASSVVSCRVFVVLDQPQHF
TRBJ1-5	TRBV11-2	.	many	TGTGCCAGCAGCTTGACCGGGTCCAGCAATCAGCCCCAGCATTTT	CASSLTGSSNQPQHF
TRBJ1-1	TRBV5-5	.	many	TGTGCCAGCAGCTTGTCCCCAAACACTGAAGCTTTCTTT	CASSLSPNTEAFF
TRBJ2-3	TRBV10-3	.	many	TGTGCCATCAGTGACACAGGGGATACGCAGTATTTT	CAISDTGDTQYF
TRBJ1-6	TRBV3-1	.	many	TGTGCCAGCAGCCAGCAGGTTTTCTATAATTCACCCCTCCACTTT	CASSQQVFYNSPLHF
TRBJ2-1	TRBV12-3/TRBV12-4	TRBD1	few	TGTGCCAGCAGCCGCGATTCCGAATCACAGGGGAAGCATGAGCAGTTCTTC	CASSRDSESQGKHEQFF
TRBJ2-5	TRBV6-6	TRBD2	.	TGTGCCAGCAGTTACGGGGGGGGTCTAGAGACCCAGTACTTC	CASSYGGGLETQYF
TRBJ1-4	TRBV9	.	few	TGTGCCAGCAGCGTAGCTACGAGGGAAGAGGACGCTTTTGAAAAACTGTTTTTT	CASSVATREEDAFEKLFF
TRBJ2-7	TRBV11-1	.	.	TGTGCCAGCAGACAACAGGGCGGGGGAACCTACGAGCAGTACTTC	CASRQQGGGTYEQYF
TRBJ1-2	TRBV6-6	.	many	TGTGCCAGCAGCCCCAGGAGTGGCTACACCTTC	CASSPRSGYTF
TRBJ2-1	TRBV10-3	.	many	TGTGCCACCGTACAACAGGTCGTAAACAATGAGCAGTTCTTC	CATVQQVVNNEQFF
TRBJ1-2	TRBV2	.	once	TGTGCCAGCACGGCAGGGGCCCAAACAGTCTATGGCTACACCTTC	CASTAGAQTVYGYTF
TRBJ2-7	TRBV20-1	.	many	TGCAGTGCTAGAGATCACGACACCGGCTACGAGCAGTACTTC	CSARDHDTGYEQYF
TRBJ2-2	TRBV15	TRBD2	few	TGTGCCACCAGGTCGGGACTAGCCAACACCGGGGAGCTGTTTTTT	CATRSGLANTGELFF
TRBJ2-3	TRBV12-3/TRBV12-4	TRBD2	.	TGTGCCAGCAGTTACCGGACTAGCGGGGGGGCAGATACGCAGTATTTT	CASSYRTSGGADTQYF
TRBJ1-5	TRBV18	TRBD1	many	TGTGCCAGCTCACGGGGACAGGGGAGCAATCAGCCCCAGCATTTT	CASSRGQGSNQPQHF
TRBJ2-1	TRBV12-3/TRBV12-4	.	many	TGTGCCAGCAGTTTTGGGGGGCCCTCCAATGAGCAGTTCTTC	CASSFGGPSNEQFF